What follows describes a single T cell receptor (beta chain). The antigen remains undetermined. The PCR made use of 60 Vbeta and 13 Jbeta primers. TCRdb keeps only in-frame clones here, not all; method: immunoSEQ multiplex PCR. The sample consists of 99,000 or so clones, 15% of them appearing once. There are 11 residues in the CDR3. V lost 3 bases and J lost 8, with 8 bases in between. Germline V CDR1 and CDR2: DFQATT, SNEGSKA (reference sequence). These data come from a study of cytomegalovirus exposure and HLA in healthy donors. At the level of the study: Of all 400 or so donors who were genotyped, 81% belonged to the Caucasian-associated ancestry cluster. Study-wide findings and caveats: It was reportedly the case that the classifier diagnosed cytomegalovirus status with high specificity and sensitivity. Among the CMV-associated chains, a few were confirmed in vitro as specific for CMV antigens. A later examination showed that TCR association rates differed by HLA locus, with DRB1 most and HLA-C fewest.

V usage is TRBV20-1 and J usage is TRBJ2-1; D is perhaps TRBD1 (5 bases). This TCR was recovered from a female donor in good health and CMV-seronegative. The sample comprised PBMCs. The CDR3 sequence: CSASMGHEQFF. The CDR3 nucleotides read TGCAGTGCTAGTATGGGGCATGAGCAGTTCTTC.